This TCR beta chain was captured in a study of blood T cell repertoires in COVID-19. About the study: Samples came from the United States, Italy and Spain, spanning acute and convalescent COVID-19.

In the original processing: Amplifying reference gene primers gave estimates of nucleated cell counts. Measured with immunoSEQ multiplex PCR; TCRdb has only the in-frame clones, and not every one. The V and J calls and clone size are taken from that table; D and trimming were inferred from the DNA. This table holds a few hundred thousand clones, about 87% found once. The sample taken for sequencing was peripheral blood. The receptor's source is a woman between 45 and 65 years old with COVID-19, enrolled during active disease.

The CDR3 region has the DNA TGTGCCATCAGTGGGACAGGCTACGAGCAGTACTTC. Residues: CAISGTGYEQYF. V and J are TRBV10-3 and TRBJ2-7; 7 nucleotides match TRBD1. The CDR3 runs to 12 residues. Germline V gene sequence: CDR1 ENHRY, CDR2 SYGVKD. After removal of 4 bases from V and 3 bases from J, the junction contained 0 bases not matched to a gene.